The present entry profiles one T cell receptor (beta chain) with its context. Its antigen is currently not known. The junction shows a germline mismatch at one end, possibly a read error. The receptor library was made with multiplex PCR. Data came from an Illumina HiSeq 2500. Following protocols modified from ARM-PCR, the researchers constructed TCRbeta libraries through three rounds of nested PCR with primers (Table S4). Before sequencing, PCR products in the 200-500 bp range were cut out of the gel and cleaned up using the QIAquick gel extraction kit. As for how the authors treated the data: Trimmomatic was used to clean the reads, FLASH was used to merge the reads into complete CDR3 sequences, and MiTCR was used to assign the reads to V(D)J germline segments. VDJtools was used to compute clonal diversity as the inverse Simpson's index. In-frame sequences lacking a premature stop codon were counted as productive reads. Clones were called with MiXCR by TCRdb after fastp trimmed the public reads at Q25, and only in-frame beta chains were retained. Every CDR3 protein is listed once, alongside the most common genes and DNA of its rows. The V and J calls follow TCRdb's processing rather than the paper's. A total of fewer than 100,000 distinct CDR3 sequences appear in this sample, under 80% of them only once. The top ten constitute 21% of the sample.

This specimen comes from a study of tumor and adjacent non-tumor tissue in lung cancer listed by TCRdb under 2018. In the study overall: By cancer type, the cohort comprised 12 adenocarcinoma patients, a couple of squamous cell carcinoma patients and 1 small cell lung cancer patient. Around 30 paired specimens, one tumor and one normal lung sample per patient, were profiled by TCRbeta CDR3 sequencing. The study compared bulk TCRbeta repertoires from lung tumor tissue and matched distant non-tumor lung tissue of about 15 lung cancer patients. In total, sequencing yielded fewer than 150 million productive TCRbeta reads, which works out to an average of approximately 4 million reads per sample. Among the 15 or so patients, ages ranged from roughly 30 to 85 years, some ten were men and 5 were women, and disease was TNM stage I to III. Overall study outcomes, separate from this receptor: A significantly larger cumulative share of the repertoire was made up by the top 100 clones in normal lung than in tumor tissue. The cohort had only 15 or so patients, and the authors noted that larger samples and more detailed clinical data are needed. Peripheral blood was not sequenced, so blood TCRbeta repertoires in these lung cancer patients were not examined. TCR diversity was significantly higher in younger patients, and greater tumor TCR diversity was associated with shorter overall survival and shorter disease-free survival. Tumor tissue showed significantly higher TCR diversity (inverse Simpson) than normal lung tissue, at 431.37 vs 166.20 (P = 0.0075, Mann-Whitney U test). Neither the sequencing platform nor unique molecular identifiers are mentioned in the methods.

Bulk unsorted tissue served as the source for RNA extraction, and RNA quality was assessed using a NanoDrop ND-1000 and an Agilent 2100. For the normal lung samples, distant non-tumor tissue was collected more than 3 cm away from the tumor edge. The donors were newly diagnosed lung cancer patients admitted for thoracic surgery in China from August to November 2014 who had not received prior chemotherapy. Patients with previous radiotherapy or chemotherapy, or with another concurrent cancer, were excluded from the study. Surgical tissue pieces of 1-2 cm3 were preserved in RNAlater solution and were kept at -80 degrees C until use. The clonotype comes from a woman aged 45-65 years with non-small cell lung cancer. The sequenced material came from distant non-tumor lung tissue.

The CDR3 in this case is CASSLGNNEEFF. The nucleotide sequence is given as TGTGCCAGTAGCTTGGGCAACAATGAAGAGTTCTTC. The V and J segments used are TRBV5-4 and TRBJ2-1; the D gene is not confidently resolved. Counted from cysteine to phenylalanine, this CDR3 has 12 amino acids. The read is trimmed to its CDR3 DNA, 36 bases read in frame from base 1. According to the germline V gene (reference sequence), CDR1 reads SGHNT and CDR2 reads YYREEE.